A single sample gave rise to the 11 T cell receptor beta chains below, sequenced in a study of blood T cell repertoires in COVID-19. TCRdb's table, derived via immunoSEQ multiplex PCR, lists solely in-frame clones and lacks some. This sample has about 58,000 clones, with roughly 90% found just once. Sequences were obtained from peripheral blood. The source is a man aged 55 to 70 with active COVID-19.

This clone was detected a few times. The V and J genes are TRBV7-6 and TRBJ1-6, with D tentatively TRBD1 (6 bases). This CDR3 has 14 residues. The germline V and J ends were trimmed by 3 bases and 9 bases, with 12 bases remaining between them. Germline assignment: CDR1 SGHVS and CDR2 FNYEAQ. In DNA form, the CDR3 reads TGTGCCAGCAGCTTCCGGACAGAGGGTTCACCCCTCCACTTT. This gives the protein CASSFRTEGSPLHF.

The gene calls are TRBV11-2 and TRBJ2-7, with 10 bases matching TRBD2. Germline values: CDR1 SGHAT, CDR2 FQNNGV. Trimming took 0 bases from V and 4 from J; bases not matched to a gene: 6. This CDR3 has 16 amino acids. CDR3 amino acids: CASSLDGGSGRYEQYF. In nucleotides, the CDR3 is TGTGCCAGCAGCTTAGATGGCGGTAGCGGGAGGTACGAGCAGTACTTC.

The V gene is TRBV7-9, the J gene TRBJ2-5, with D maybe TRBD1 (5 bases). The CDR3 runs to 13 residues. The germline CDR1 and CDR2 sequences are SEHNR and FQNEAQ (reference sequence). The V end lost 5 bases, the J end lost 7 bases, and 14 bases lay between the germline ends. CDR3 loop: CASSPGLDRTQYF. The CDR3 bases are TGTGCCAGCAGCCCAGGGTTGGATAGGACCCAGTACTTC.

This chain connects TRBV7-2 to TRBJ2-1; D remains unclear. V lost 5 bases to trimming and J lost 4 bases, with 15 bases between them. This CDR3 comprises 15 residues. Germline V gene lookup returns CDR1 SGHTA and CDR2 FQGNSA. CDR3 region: CASSRRSSPYNEQFF. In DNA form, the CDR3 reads TGTGCCAGCAGCCGGCGGAGTAGCCCTTACAATGAGCAGTTCTTC.

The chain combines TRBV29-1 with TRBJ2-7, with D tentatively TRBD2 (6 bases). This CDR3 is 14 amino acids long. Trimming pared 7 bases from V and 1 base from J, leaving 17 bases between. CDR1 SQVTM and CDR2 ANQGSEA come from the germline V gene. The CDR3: CSAKAGLTSYEQYF. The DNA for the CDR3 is TGCAGCGCAAAAGCGGGCCTAACTTCCTACGAGCAGTACTTC.

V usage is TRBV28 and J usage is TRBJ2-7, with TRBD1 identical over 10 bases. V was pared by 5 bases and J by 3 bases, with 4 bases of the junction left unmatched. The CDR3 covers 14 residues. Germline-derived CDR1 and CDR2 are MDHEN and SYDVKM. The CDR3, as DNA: TGTGCCAGCAGTAGGACAGGGGGAGGCTACGAGCAGTACTTC. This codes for CASSRTGGGYEQYF.

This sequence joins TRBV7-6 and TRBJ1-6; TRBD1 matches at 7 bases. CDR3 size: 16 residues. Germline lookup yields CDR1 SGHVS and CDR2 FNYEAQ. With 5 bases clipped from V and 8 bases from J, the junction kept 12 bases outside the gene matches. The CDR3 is CASSPRAVTGYSPLHF. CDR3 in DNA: TGTGCCAGCAGCCCGCGAGCCGTGACAGGGTATTCACCCCTCCACTTT.

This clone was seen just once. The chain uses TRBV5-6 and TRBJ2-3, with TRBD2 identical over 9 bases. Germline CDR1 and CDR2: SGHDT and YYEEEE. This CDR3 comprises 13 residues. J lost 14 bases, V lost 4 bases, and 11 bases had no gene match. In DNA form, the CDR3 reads TGTGCCAGCAGCCTCCAGGGGACTAGCAGTTCGTATTTT. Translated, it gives CASSLQGTSSSYF.

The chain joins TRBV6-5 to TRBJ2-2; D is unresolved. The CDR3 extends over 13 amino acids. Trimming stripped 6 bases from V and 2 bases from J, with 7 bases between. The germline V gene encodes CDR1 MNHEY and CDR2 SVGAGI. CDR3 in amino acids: CASSPLNTGELFF. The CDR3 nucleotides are TGTGCCAGCAGCCCCCTAAACACCGGGGAGCTGTTTTTT.

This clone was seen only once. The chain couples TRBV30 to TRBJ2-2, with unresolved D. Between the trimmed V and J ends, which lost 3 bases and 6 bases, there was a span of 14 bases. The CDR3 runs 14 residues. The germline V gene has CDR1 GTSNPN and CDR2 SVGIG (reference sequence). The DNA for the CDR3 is TGTGCCTGGAGACTTAGTTTTTATTCCGGGGAGCTGTTTTTT. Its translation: CAWRLSFYSGELFF.

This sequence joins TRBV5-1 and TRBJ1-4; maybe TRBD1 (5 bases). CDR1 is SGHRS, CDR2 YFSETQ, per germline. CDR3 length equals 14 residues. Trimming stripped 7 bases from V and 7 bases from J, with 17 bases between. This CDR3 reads CASAPWGGGEKLFF. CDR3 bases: TGCGCCAGCGCCCCCTGGGGGGGAGGTGAAAAACTGTTTTTT.